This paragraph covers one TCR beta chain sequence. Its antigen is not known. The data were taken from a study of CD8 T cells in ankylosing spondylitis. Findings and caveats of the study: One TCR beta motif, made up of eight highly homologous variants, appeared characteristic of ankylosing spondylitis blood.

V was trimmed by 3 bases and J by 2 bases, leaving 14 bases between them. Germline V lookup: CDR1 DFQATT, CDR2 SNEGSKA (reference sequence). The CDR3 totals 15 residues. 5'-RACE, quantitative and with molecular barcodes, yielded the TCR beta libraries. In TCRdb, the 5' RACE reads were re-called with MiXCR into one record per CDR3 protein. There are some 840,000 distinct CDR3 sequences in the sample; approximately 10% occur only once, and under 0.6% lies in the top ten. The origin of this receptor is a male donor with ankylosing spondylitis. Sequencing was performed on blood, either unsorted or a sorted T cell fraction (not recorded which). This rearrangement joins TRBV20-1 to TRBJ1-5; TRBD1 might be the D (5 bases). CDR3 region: CSAREQAGGNQPQHF. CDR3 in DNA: TGCAGTGCTAGGGAGCAGGCGGGGGGCAATCAGCCCCAGCATTTT.